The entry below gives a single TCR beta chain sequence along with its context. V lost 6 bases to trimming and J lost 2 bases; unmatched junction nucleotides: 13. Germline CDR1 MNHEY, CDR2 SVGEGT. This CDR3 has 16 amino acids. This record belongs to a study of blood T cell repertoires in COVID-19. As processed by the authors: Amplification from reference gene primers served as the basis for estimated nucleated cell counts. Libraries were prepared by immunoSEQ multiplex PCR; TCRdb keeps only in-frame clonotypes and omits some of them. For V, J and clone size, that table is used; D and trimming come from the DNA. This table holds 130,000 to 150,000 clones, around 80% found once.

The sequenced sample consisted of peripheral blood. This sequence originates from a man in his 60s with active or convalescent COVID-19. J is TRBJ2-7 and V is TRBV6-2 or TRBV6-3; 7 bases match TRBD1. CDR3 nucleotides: TGTGCCAGCAGCCATCCCGACAGGGTACCCACCTACGAGCAGTACTTC. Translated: CASSHPDRVPTYEQYF.